The 22 T cell receptor beta chains below were found in one sample sequenced in a study of OX40 agonist ivuxolimab in advanced cancers. Method: immunoSEQ multiplex PCR; TCRdb's copy keeps in-frame clones and lacks some. Counted here are about 37,000 clones, 70% to 80% occurring once; the ten biggest clones make up under 25%. The sequenced sample was CD4+ or CD8+ T cells sorted from blood, obtained in a trial of the OX40 agonist ivuxolimab. The receptors originated from an adult with an advanced solid tumor such as melanoma, head and neck, liver or kidney cancer.

This rearrangement joins TRBV7-2 to TRBJ1-2, with 8 bases matching TRBD1. V was pared by 5 bases and J by 4 bases, with 6 bases of the junction left unmatched. This CDR3 contains 14 residues. Germline CDR1 SGHTA, CDR2 FQGNSA. CDR3 protein: CASSPWTGSYGYTF. In DNA form, the CDR3 reads TGTGCCAGCAGCCCATGGACAGGGTCCTATGGCTACACCTTC.

V is TRBV5-4 and J is TRBJ1-1, with TRBD1 matching over 7 bases. V gave up 0 bases and J gave up 0 bases; unmatched junction bases: 2. In germline, CDR1 is SGHNT, CDR2 YYREEE (reference sequence). CDR3 length: 15 amino acids. CDR3 loop: CASSLGQGLNTEAFF. In nucleotides, the CDR3 is TGTGCCAGCAGCTTGGGACAGGGACTGAACACTGAAGCTTTCTTT.

This clone appeared a single time. This chain joins TRBV7-2 and TRBJ2-7, with 10 nucleotides matching TRBD1. Per germline, CDR1 SGHTA and CDR2 FQGNSA. The V segment lost 0 bases and the J segment 4 bases; nucleotides outside the gene matches: 6. This CDR3 has 16 amino acids. For the CDR3, the DNA is TGTGCCAGCAGCTTAGCGGGACAGGGGCGTGCTTACGAGCAGTACTTC. It is translated as CASSLAGQGRAYEQYF.

In this sample, this clone turned up once. The chain links TRBV2 to TRBJ2-2, with D perhaps matching TRBD1 (5 bases). The V and J ends lost 2 bases and 4 bases respectively, with 8 bases between them. Germline V gene lookup returns CDR1 SNHLY and CDR2 FYNNEI. The CDR3 totals 14 residues. CDR3 in DNA: TGTGCCAGCAGTGAAAACAGGTTCACCGGGGAGCTGTTTTTT. Its protein is CASSENRFTGELFF.

This clone appeared once. This chain uses TRBV5-5 with TRBJ2-7, with 8 bases that match TRBD2. The ends lost 0 bases at V and 3 bases at J; junction bases unmatched: 8. Per the germline V gene, CDR1 is SGHKS and CDR2 is YYEKEE (reference sequence). This CDR3 region has 16 residues. The CDR3 loop reads CASSLELASGGYEQYF. For the CDR3, the DNA is TGTGCCAGCAGCTTGGAATTAGCGAGCGGGGGCTACGAGCAGTACTTC.

The V call is TRBV19, the J call TRBJ2-1; no definite D call. CDR3 length equals 15 residues. With 5 bases removed from V and 1 base from J, the gap between germline ends came to 12 bases. Germline CDR1 is LNHDA and CDR2 is SQIVND (reference sequence). This CDR3 reads CASSLTTISYNEQFF. CDR3 DNA sequence: TGTGCCAGTAGTCTCACTACGATTTCCTACAATGAGCAGTTCTTC.

V and J are TRBV7-9 and TRBJ1-2; no reliable D call. The CDR3 contains 12 residues. CDR1 and CDR2 (germline): SEHNR, FQNEAQ (reference sequence). The V end lost 3 bases, the J end lost 8 bases, and 10 bases lay between the germline ends. The DNA of the CDR3 is TGTGCCAGCAGCTTTGGTGGGATGGGCTACACCTTC. This codes for CASSFGGMGYTF.

The chain couples TRBV15 to TRBJ2-3; 8 positions agree with TRBD1. The V gene's germline CDR1 is LNHNV and CDR2 YYDKDF (reference sequence). This CDR3 comprises 15 residues. V shed 3 bases, J shed 1 base, and the junction held 3 bases outside the gene matches. The CDR3, as DNA: TGTGCCACCAGCAGCACGGGACAGGGCACAGATACGCAGTATTTT. As protein: CATSSTGQGTDTQYF.

This chain joins TRBV19 and TRBJ2-2; tentatively, D is TRBD1 or TRBD2 (6 bases each). V lost 9 bases to trimming and J lost 0 bases, with 14 bases between them. This CDR3 contains 15 residues. Germline CDR1 and CDR2: LNHDA and SQIVND (reference sequence). The CDR3 DNA is TGTGCCAGGGTGTCGGGGGCCGCGAACACCGGGGAGCTGTTTTTT. Translating it yields CARVSGAANTGELFF.

The chain is built from TRBV7-9 and TRBJ1-2; TRBD1 is a possible D gene (5 bases). There are 15 residues in the CDR3. Per germline, CDR1 SEHNR and CDR2 FQNEAQ (reference sequence). The V end was cut by 4 bases, the J end by 4 bases, with 16 bases between. The CDR3 DNA reads as TGTGCCAGCAGCTCGCAGGGCGATTGGTTCTATGGCTACACCTTC. It encodes CASSSQGDWFYGYTF.

This sequence joins TRBV4-1 and TRBJ2-3, with 9 positions matching TRBD2. The V gene end was trimmed by 3 bases and the J gene end by 7 bases; junction bases not matched to a gene: 20. The CDR3 consists of 19 residues. Looked up from germline, CDR1 is MGHRA and CDR2 is YSYEKL. CDR3 sequence: CASSHPKLDAGGPTNTQYF. As DNA, the CDR3 is TGCGCCAGCAGCCACCCTAAACTGGATGCGGGAGGGCCGACCAATACGCAGTATTTT.

The J gene is TRBJ1-6, the V gene TRBV15; tentative D call: TRBD1 (6 bases). This CDR3 spans 15 amino acids. The germline V and J ends were trimmed by 3 bases and 8 bases, with 14 bases remaining between them. Germline lookup yields CDR1 LNHNV and CDR2 YYDKDF (reference sequence). The CDR3 reads CATSRTGLGDSPLHF. CDR3 nucleotide sequence: TGTGCCACCAGCAGGACAGGTCTGGGAGATTCACCCCTCCACTTT.

In DNA, the CDR3 is TGCAGCGTTCTTAGGCAGATCTATGGCTACACCTTC. This gives the protein CSVLRQIYGYTF. The rearrangement links TRBV29-1 to TRBJ1-2, with D unresolved. The germline V gene has CDR1 SQVTM and CDR2 ANQGSEA. Between the trimmed V and J ends, which lost 5 bases and 4 bases, there was a span of 11 bases. The CDR3 contains 12 residues.

This clone is medium-sized within its sample. This same CDR3 is encoded by further DNA sequences in the sample. The chain has TRBV9 and TRBJ1-2; D is possibly TRBD1 (6 bases). The CDR3 has 15 residues. The V end lost 0 bases, the J end lost 3 bases, and 12 bases lay between the germline ends. In germline, CDR1 is SGDLS, CDR2 YYNGEE. CDR3 protein: CASSVDTQGDYGYTF. The CDR3 coding sequence is TGTGCCAGCAGCGTAGACACACAGGGAGACTATGGCTACACCTTC.

The rearrangement uses TRBV27 and TRBJ2-5, with D hard to call. CDR1 and CDR2 from the germline V gene are MNHEY and SMNVEV (reference sequence). The CDR3 consists of 18 residues. The V gene lost 1 base and the J gene lost 5 bases, with 23 bases spanning the gap. In DNA form, the CDR3 reads TGTGCCAGCAGTTTATTGTCCCCCGAGTTGGGGTGGGATGAGACCCAGTACTTC. This translates into CASSLLSPELGWDETQYF.

The rearrangement joins TRBV9 to TRBJ2-7, with 10 nucleotides matching TRBD2. V shed 4 bases and J 6 bases; nucleotides not matched to a gene: 7. The germline V gene has CDR1 SGDLS and CDR2 YYNGEE. This CDR3 spans 14 amino acids. CDR3 DNA sequence: TGTGCCAGCAGCCCCAGCGGGGGGGCCGTCGAGCAGTACTTC. Translated, it gives CASSPSGGAVEQYF.

The rearrangement joins TRBV4-3 to TRBJ1-2; the D is unclear. There are 13 residues in the CDR3. Trimming shortened V by 2 bases and J by 6 bases, and 10 bases separated the two germline ends. Looked up from germline, CDR1 is LGHNA and CDR2 is YSLEER. The CDR3 DNA sequence: TGCGCCAGCAGCCAACGCACCGAGGATGGCTACACCTTC. Protein sequence: CASSQRTEDGYTF.

This clone was seen a few times. The chain couples TRBV19 to TRBJ1-2; D is unclear. This CDR3 region has 15 residues. V lost 1 base and J lost 6, with 15 bases in between. The germline V gene has CDR1 LNHDA and CDR2 SQIVND (reference sequence). This CDR3 reads CASSIVAPTVDGYTF. Here the CDR3 DNA reads TGTGCCAGTAGTATAGTAGCCCCTACGGTCGATGGCTACACCTTC.

V gene TRBV9 combines with J gene TRBJ2-7; D might be TRBD2 (5 bases). The CDR3 runs to 11 residues. V dropped 4 bases and J dropped 7 bases, with 9 bases sitting between them. Germline lookup yields CDR1 SGDLS and CDR2 YYNGEE. The CDR3 DNA is TGTGCCAGCAGCCTCTCGGGGGAGCAGTACTTC. It encodes CASSLSGEQYF.

This clone has a handful of counts. The chain couples TRBV15 to TRBJ1-5; D may be TRBD1 (6 bases). Germline lookup yields CDR1 LNHNV and CDR2 YYDKDF (reference sequence). Trimming pared 3 bases from V and 6 bases from J, leaving 9 bases between. The CDR3 consists of 13 residues. The CDR3 region has the DNA TGTGCCACCAGCAGGGAACAGGGTCAGCCCCAGCATTTT. Protein sequence: CATSREQGQPQHF.

V and J are TRBV4-2 and TRBJ2-1; TRBD2 matches at 9 bases. V dropped 2 bases and J dropped 3; count of bases not matched to a gene: 8. Per germline, CDR1 LGHNA and CDR2 YNFKEQ. This CDR3 is built from 17 residues. As DNA, the CDR3 is TGTGCCAGCAGCCAACTCCCACTAGCGGGCAGCTACAATGAGCAGTTCTTC. Encoded protein: CASSQLPLAGSYNEQFF.

This clone was detected a few times. V gene TRBV6-5 combines with J gene TRBJ1-6, with a tentative D call TRBD1 (6 bases). The CDR3 is 14 amino acids. Trimming took 2 bases from V and 9 from J, leaving 11 bases between them. The germline V gene encodes CDR1 MNHEY and CDR2 SVGAGI. CDR3 protein: CASSYTGQVSPLHF. The DNA of the CDR3 is TGTGCCAGCAGTTACACAGGGCAGGTTTCACCCCTCCACTTT.